This TCR beta chain comes out of a study of OX40 agonist ivuxolimab in advanced cancers. For the study at large: Ivuxolimab, an agonist antibody against OX40 (CD134), was given to patients. Overall study findings and caveats: In the 0.1 to 3.0 mg/kg range, CD4+ and CD8+ blood T cells had expanded clonally by week 6.

This clone appeared a single time. What it binds is not known. Libraries were prepared by immunoSEQ multiplex PCR; TCRdb keeps only in-frame clonotypes and omits some of them. The sample has 68,000 or so clones, more than 85% seen once; the top ten hold around 1%. The TCR originated in an adult with an advanced solid tumor such as melanoma, head and neck, liver or kidney cancer. Sequences were derived from CD4+ or CD8+ T cells sorted from blood, sampled in a trial of the OX40 agonist ivuxolimab.

CDR3 region: CASSLRRGVTYEQYF. The CDR3 DNA follows: TGTGCCAGCAGTTTACGACGGGGAGTCACCTACGAGCAGTACTTC. This rearrangement joins TRBV27 to TRBJ2-7, with D tentatively TRBD2 (5 bases). Trimming took 2 bases from V and 2 from J, leaving 13 bases between them. CDR1 and CDR2 (germline): MNHEY, SMNVEV (reference sequence). This CDR3 is 15 amino acids long.